This TCR beta chain was sequenced in a study of blood T cells in healthy people across ages. Alongside a J-beta primer mix, a sample-barcoded 5' primer served in a second PCR lasting about 7 to 12 cycles. TCRdb processed the 5' RACE reads anew with MiXCR; each CDR3 protein has one entry. Of about 640,000 distinct CDR3 sequences listed, under 65% were seen once; the top ten hold approximately 40%. This clonotype has only a few counts. Antigen: not known. The study, taken as a whole, reports: Per-million-T-cell TCR beta diversity fell roughly linearly with age.

The CDR3 has 16 residues. CDR1 and CDR2 (germline): SQVTM, ANQGSEA. The germline V and J ends were trimmed by 6 bases and 8 bases, with 28 bases remaining between them. The chain couples TRBV29-1 to TRBJ1-2; TRBD1 is a possible D gene (5 bases). Sequencing was performed on blood. The sequence derives from a man aged 55 to 70 in good health. The CDR3 DNA follows: TGCAGCGTCATCACCGGGACGGAAGAGAGTAAAGGAGGCTACACCTTC. Protein product: CSVITGTEESKGGYTF.